These T cell receptor beta chains were read from a single sample in a study of T-cell reconstitution after alpha-beta-depleted transplantation in children. TCRdb re-called the PCR reads with MiXCR, one entry per CDR3 protein. Of fewer than 550,000 distinct CDR3 sequences in the sample, roughly an eighth were seen once. Source: PBMCs, mostly from graft donor cells, taken 180 days after TCRalphabeta/CD19-depleted stem cell transplant. The receptors stem from a female patient aged 2-9 years who had a stem cell transplant for aplastic anemia, so the T cells may come from the graft donor. CDR3s leave out the opening cysteine and the closing phenylalanine or tryptophan. A D gene is named only where the DNA matches it firmly.

TRBD1	18	TRBV7-7	TRBJ2-6	AIIGFPKDRGPSGANVLT
-	11	TRBV5-1	TRBJ1-1	ASSLEGREGAF
TRBD2	15	TRBV7-8	TRBJ2-3	ASSSRLAGGFSNTQY
-	10	TRBV7-2	TRBJ2-5	ASSFPDGTQY
-	15	TRBV7-2	TRBJ1-2	ASSPNPLVLVNYGYT
-	12	TRBV20-1	TRBJ2-1	SAHGQEFRDEQF
-	10	TRBV20-1	TRBJ1-2	SLGGGSLGYT
TRBD1	14	TRBV28	TRBJ2-5	ASTPSTGLTQETQY
-	11	TRBV29-1	TRBJ2-2	SVETVNTGELF
-	11	TRBV11-2	TRBJ2-4	ASSLVRRRSSY
-	15	TRBV4-3	TRBJ2-6	ASSHLWDASGANVLT
TRBD1	14	TRBV7-2	TRBJ2-3	ASSFFGTGFTDTQY
-	12	TRBV5-1	TRBJ2-1	ASSISGSYNEQF
TRBD1	12	TRBV12-3/TRBV12-4	TRBJ1-1	ASIYRGLDTEAF
TRBD2	15	TRBV19	TRBJ2-1	ASLGPGLAGRYNEQF
-	16	TRBV4-3	TRBJ1-4	ASSLMVPGTDLNEKLF
TRBD1	13	TRBV19	TRBJ1-4	ASSIRDRLNEKLF
-	17	TRBV20-1	TRBJ2-6	SARDTAAPEYSGANVLT
TRBD1	11	TRBV3-1	TRBJ1-1	ASSLTGGEEAF
-	13	TRBV7-2	TRBJ2-3	ASSPGLGGTDTQY
TRBD1	11	TRBV15	TRBJ1-2	ATRTRGDFGYT
TRBD1	13	TRBV25-1	TRBJ1-6	ASSAQTGVNSPLH
-	9	TRBV20-1	TRBJ2-7	SATPGSRSY
-	12	TRBV19	TRBJ2-1	ASTLQGWVGEQF
-	13	TRBV12-3/TRBV12-4	TRBJ1-1	ASSPPGRENTEAF
-	12	TRBV28	TRBJ1-5	ASTLPGSNQPQH
TRBD2	10	TRBV12-3/TRBV12-4	TRBJ2-2	ASNLAGGELF
-	13	TRBV6-2/TRBV6-3	TRBJ2-7	ASRLTQGGTYEQY
-	13	TRBV20-1	TRBJ1-6	SARDRPGANSPLH
TRBD1	10	TRBV29-1	TRBJ1-2	SVRQGASGYT
TRBD2	12	TRBV20-1	TRBJ2-1	SASVASGNNEQF
-	14	TRBV2	TRBJ2-5	ASSAWTGSIRETQY
-	16	TRBV14	TRBJ1-3	ASSQPRGGINSGNTIY
-	12	TRBV20-1	TRBJ1-1	SARREGVSTEAF
-	17	TRBV11-2	TRBJ2-5	ASSLVAGAGRGYQETQY
-	15	TRBV6-1	TRBJ2-1	ASTPGGLHISRSEQF
-	12	TRBV19	TRBJ2-2	ASSPRPITGELF
TRBD2	13	TRBV15	TRBJ2-5	ATSREAGGAETQY
TRBD1	13	TRBV23-1	TRBJ1-1	ASSPTGVEITEAF
TRBD2	17	TRBV11-2	TRBJ2-1	ASSLIGIAGGRTYNEQF
-	13	TRBV7-2	TRBJ2-3	ASSLVGRRADTQY
TRBD1	16	TRBV12-3/TRBV12-4	TRBJ1-6	ASSWASSGTGLGSPLH
-	13	TRBV5-1	TRBJ1-1	ASSDSPGMNTEAF
-	14	TRBV12-3/TRBV12-4	TRBJ2-1	ASSLALLWTDNEQF
-	14	TRBV6-1	TRBJ1-5	ASTPDSPYSNQPQH
-	12	TRBV6-1	TRBJ2-1	ASSEIGPPDEQF
-	7	TRBV7-9	TRBJ2-1	ASSLRSI
-	12	TRBV3-1	TRBJ2-2	ASSQVGAVGELF